This T cell receptor beta chain was sequenced for a study of identical twins. This CDR3 region has 16 residues. Germline-derived CDR1 and CDR2 are MGHDK and SYGVNS. The ends lost 4 bases at V and 10 bases at J; junction bases unmatched: 14. A universal primer site was created by template switching, with the cDNA bearing unique molecular identifiers. TCRdb ran MiXCR on the 5' RACE reads and lists one entry per CDR3 protein. The sample shows fewer than 650,000 distinct CDR3 sequences, around a tenth of them seen only once. This clonotype was detected many times. This same sample was also taken into another study, of yellow fever vaccine responses in identical twins.

The chain combines TRBV25-1 with TRBJ2-1; 9 nucleotides align to TRBD2. Sequenced input: PBMCs. This receptor was taken from a woman younger than 35 in good health. As DNA, the CDR3 is TGTGCCAGCAGTGCTAATACCGGGACTAGCTGGAGGGAGCAGTTCTTC. It translates to CASSANTGTSWREQFF.